The clone carrying this TCR beta chain was seen a few times. Its antigen is not identified. The data derive from a study of post-analysis software for immune sequencing data. V was shortened by 3 bases and J by 6 bases, with 7 bases between the two germline ends. This CDR3 has 11 residues. Germline CDR1 and CDR2: DFQATT and SNEGSKA (reference sequence). Researchers reported that TCR beta cDNA libraries carried unique molecular identifiers. Some 500,000 cDNA molecules were recovered from an input of 1 to 10 million T cells. In TCRdb, the PCR reads were re-called with MiXCR into one record per CDR3 protein. This repertoire shows around 500,000 distinct CDR3 sequences, approximately 34% found once; its top ten account for less than 6%. Study-level points and caveats: Controls had lower frequencies than patients of roughly five TRBV segments, which included TRBV5-6, TRBV5-1 and TRBV20-1.

The clonotype was recovered from a girl aged 2-17 years with multiple sclerosis. J is TRBJ2-3 and V is TRBV20-1; no reliable D call. Sequencing input: blood. CDR3 in amino acids: CSASIGDTQYF. CDR3 nucleotides: TGCAGTGCTAGCATCGGGGATACGCAGTATTTT.